The clone carrying this T cell receptor (beta chain) showed up just a few times. The junction differs from germline at one of its ends, possibly a read error. Data came from immunoSEQ multiplex PCR; TCRdb stores just in-frame clones and leaves some out. Of 120,000 to 150,000 clones listed, over 85% are singletons. The sample is drawn from a study of control samples from healthy donors and cancer patients. Germline values: CDR1 LGHNA, CDR2 YNFKEQ. CDR3 length: 12 residues. The rearrangement joins TRBV4-2 to TRBJ1-2; D remains ambiguous. This clonotype was sampled from a man aged 25-45 years in good health. Sequences were obtained from blood. Here the CDR3 DNA reads TGTGCCAGCAGCGAAGACGGCTATGGCTACACCTTC. Translating gives CASSEDGYGYTF.